Sequencing of this T cell receptor beta chain was carried out in a study of graft-versus-host responses after intestinal transplantation. Turning to the study itself: Those transplanted obtained multivisceral, liver-intestinal, or isolated intestinal grafts. Every recipient underwent anti-thymocyte globulin induction, then tacrolimus and steroids for two to three years.

The V end was cut by 1 base, the J end by 0 bases, with 11 bases between. The CDR3 sequence is 16 residues long. Per the germline V gene, CDR1 is SGHRS and CDR2 is YFSETQ. About this clone itself: Its antigen remains unidentified.

Study-level points and caveats: Peak circulating GvH clone levels were associated with early post-transplant HvG declines. GvH clones turned up in recipient marrow; some had shown up first in ileum or blood.

Assay: immunoSEQ multiplex PCR; the TCRdb copy retains only in-frame clones and omits some. The sample has about 81,000 clones, around 93% seen once. The sequences come from unstimulated CD4+ T cells sorted from spleen or lymph node cells, collected before transplant. V gene TRBV5-1 combines with J gene TRBJ1-3, with D maybe TRBD1 (6 bases). The sequence was collected from a human donor who was the organ donor for an intestinal transplant. Here the CDR3 reads CASSLSDRPSGNTIYF. CDR3 DNA sequence: TGCGCCAGCAGCTTGTCGGACAGACCCTCTGGAAACACCATATATTTT.